This TCR beta chain came from a study of PD-L1 blockade in urothelial cancer. Overall study: Between 0 and 3 prior chemotherapy regimens had been given to patients. Counts from blood samples showed a median of roughly 140,000 T cells.

Spiking of synthetic TCR analog templates was performed in each PCR. Produced via immunoSEQ multiplex PCR; TCRdb's table is partial and in-frame only. This sample yields roughly 84,000 clones, of which about 80% are seen a single time; more than 9% belongs to the top ten. This clone was counted between two and nine times. Its antigen is as yet unknown. V was cut by 5 bases and J by 4 bases, with 7 bases left in between. Germline V gene lookup returns CDR1 DFQATT and CDR2 SNEGSKA (reference sequence). CDR3 length: 11 residues. Study-wide findings and caveats: When pretreatment blood TCR clonality was below the median, it predicted better survival.

This TCR derives from a man aged 65-85 years with urothelial cancer. Material: PBMCs, obtained around atezolizumab (anti-PD-L1) treatment. The J gene is TRBJ2-3, the V gene TRBV20-1; no clear D gene. The CDR3 bases are TGCAGTGCTGAGGTATCAGATACGCAGTATTTT. Translated: CSAEVSDTQYF.